These 23 T cell receptor beta chains originate from one sample sequenced in a study of OX40 agonist ivuxolimab in advanced cancers. This table comes from immunoSEQ multiplex PCR, and its TCRdb copy is limited to in-frame clones, with some not included. The sample records tens of thousands of clones, 80% to 90% being singletons. The input for sequencing was CD4+ or CD8+ T cells sorted from blood, taken in a trial of the OX40 agonist ivuxolimab. All receptors derive from an adult with an advanced solid tumor such as melanoma, head and neck, liver or kidney cancer.

This clone has only one observation. The V and J genes are TRBV6-1 and TRBJ2-2; 7 nucleotides agree with TRBD1. The CDR3 spans 12 residues. V lost 7 bases, J lost 10 bases, and 6 bases stayed unmatched. Germline-derived CDR1 and CDR2 are MNHNS and SASEGT. In nucleotides, the CDR3 is TGTGCCAGCACTAAGGGGGCGCTGGAGCTGTTTTTT. Encoded protein: CASTKGALELFF.

V and J are TRBV27 and TRBJ1-5; 9 bases agree with TRBD1. This CDR3 comprises 14 residues. Germline V gene lookup returns CDR1 MNHEY and CDR2 SMNVEV (reference sequence). J lost 6 bases, V lost 2 bases, and 2 bases had no gene match. The CDR3 region is CASSLGQGLQPQHF. CDR3 in DNA: TGTGCCAGCAGTTTAGGACAGGGGCTTCAGCCCCAGCATTTT.

J is TRBJ1-5 and V is TRBV19; D is uncertain. V dropped 0 bases and J dropped 5 bases, with 11 bases sitting between them. Per the germline V gene, CDR1 is LNHDA and CDR2 is SQIVND (reference sequence). The length of the CDR3 is 15 residues. The CDR3 bases are TGTGCCAGTAGTATAGAAGTTGACACTCATCAGCCCCAGCATTTT. This encodes CASSIEVDTHQPQHF.

The V and J genes are TRBV5-1 and TRBJ1-2; D gene unclear. The CDR3 has 15 residues. Trimming removed 0 bases at V and 0 bases at J, with 9 bases between. Germline CDR1 is SGHRS and CDR2 is YFSETQ. CDR3 nucleotides: TGCGCCAGCAGCTTGGTGGATCCAGCTAACTATGGCTACACCTTC. It is translated as CASSLVDPANYGYTF.

CDR3 loop: CASSRSGGDYNEQFF. Here the CDR3 DNA reads TGTGCCAGCAGCCGATCAGGGGGCGACTACAATGAGCAGTTCTTC. This sequence joins TRBV7-9 and TRBJ2-1, with TRBD1 matching over 8 bases. After removal of 5 bases from V and 3 bases from J, the junction contained 6 bases not matched to a gene. The germline V gene has CDR1 SEHNR and CDR2 FQNEAQ (reference sequence). There are 15 residues in the CDR3.

This clone has only a few counts. The chain carries TRBV5-1 and TRBJ1-5; D ambiguous. The CDR3 totals 13 residues. The ends were cut back, 0 bases at V and 5 bases at J, with 6 bases in the middle. In germline, CDR1 is SGHRS, CDR2 YFSETQ. Here the CDR3 reads CASSLAGDQPQHF. CDR3 bases: TGCGCCAGCAGCTTGGCCGGGGATCAGCCCCAGCATTTT.

The chain uses TRBV6-1 and TRBJ2-7, with TRBD2 matching over 14 bases. CDR3 length equals 15 residues. Germline V gives CDR1 MNHNS, CDR2 SASEGT. With 5 bases clipped from V and 4 bases from J, the junction kept 4 bases outside the gene matches. The CDR3, as DNA: TGTGCCAGCAGTCCGGGACTAGCGGGGGCGTACGAGCAGTACTTC. Translating gives CASSPGLAGAYEQYF.

The chain uses TRBV4-1 and TRBJ2-7; 10 positions match TRBD2. The J segment lost 1 base and the V segment lost 1 base, leaving 4 bases of the junction unmatched. This CDR3 spans 16 amino acids. Germline lookup yields CDR1 MGHRA and CDR2 YSYEKL. CDR3 in DNA: TGCGCCAGCAGCCAAGTGGCACTAGCGGGGTCCTACGAGCAGTACTTC. Its protein is CASSQVALAGSYEQYF.

The chain is built from TRBV7-2 and TRBJ1-3; D is ambiguous. Germline values: CDR1 SGHTA, CDR2 FQGNSA. The CDR3 is 12 amino acids. Trimming left V 2 bases short and J 4 bases short, with 3 bases between. This CDR3 is CASSLFGNTIYF. DNA for the CDR3: TGTGCCAGCAGCTTATTCGGAAACACCATATATTTT.

The chain employs TRBV7-9 and TRBJ2-5, with 9 bases that match TRBD2. The CDR3 is made up of 16 amino acids. V shed 6 bases and J 1 base; nucleotides not matched to a gene: 9. Germline V lookup: CDR1 SEHNR, CDR2 FQNEAQ (reference sequence). CDR3 in amino acids: CASRRHGLAPQETQYF. DNA of the CDR3: TGTGCCAGCAGGCGCCACGGACTAGCGCCCCAAGAGACCCAGTACTTC.

V and J are TRBV5-4 and TRBJ2-2, with D possibly being TRBD2 (5 bases). Germline assignment: CDR1 SGHNT and CDR2 YYREEE (reference sequence). The CDR3 is 14 residues long. V was cut by 0 bases and J by 7 bases, with 10 bases left in between. CDR3 in amino acids: CASSLAEGIGELFF. In DNA form, the CDR3 reads TGTGCCAGCAGCTTGGCCGAGGGAATCGGGGAGCTGTTTTTT.

The V and J genes are TRBV6-1 and TRBJ2-7, with no clear D. The CDR3 is 14 amino acids. V shed 3 bases and J shed 1 base, with 10 bases lying between them. Germline assignment: CDR1 MNHNS and CDR2 SASEGT. In DNA, the CDR3 is TGTGCCAGCAGTGACTTTCCCGGTTCCTACGAGCAGTACTTC. This sequence encodes CASSDFPGSYEQYF.

V is TRBV7-8 and J is TRBJ2-1; 7 positions agree with TRBD2. The CDR3 contains 16 residues. In germline, CDR1 is SGHVS, CDR2 FQNEAQ. V shed 4 bases and J 4 bases; nucleotides not matched to a gene: 10. CDR3 region: CASSSAGLVLYNEQFF. Here the CDR3 DNA reads TGTGCCAGCAGCTCAGCGGGGCTAGTACTATACAATGAGCAGTTCTTC.

The CDR3 loop is CASSPRTSDPGELFF. The CDR3, as DNA: TGTGCCAGCAGCCCCCGGACTAGCGACCCCGGGGAGCTGTTTTTT. The V call is TRBV7-9, the J call TRBJ2-2, with TRBD2 matching 9 bases. CDR1 is SEHNR, CDR2 FQNEAQ, per germline (reference sequence). The CDR3 length is 15 residues. The trim removed 5 bases at V and 6 bases at J, leaving 7 bases unmatched.

The chain uses TRBV11-2 and TRBJ2-2, with TRBD1 as a possible D gene (6 bases). The germline CDR1 and CDR2 sequences are SGHAT and FQNNGV. The CDR3 contains 15 residues. V was shortened by 6 bases and J by 3 bases, with 14 bases between the two germline ends. In DNA form, the CDR3 reads TGTGCCAGCAGTTATCAGGGGTTGCACACCGGGGAGCTGTTTTTT. Protein: CASSYQGLHTGELFF.

The CDR3 DNA reads as TGCGCCAGCAGCCAAGAAGGTTGGGCAGGAGAAGCTTTCTTT. It encodes CASSQEGWAGEAFF. The chain carries TRBV4-1 and TRBJ1-1; D remains unclear. The V end was cut by 0 bases, the J end by 8 bases, with 13 bases between. The CDR3 is 14 residues long. Germline CDR1 is MGHRA and CDR2 is YSYEKL.

V is TRBV27 and J is TRBJ2-1; TRBD2 matches at 7 bases. CDR3 length equals 14 residues. Germline-derived CDR1 and CDR2 are MNHEY and SMNVEV (reference sequence). V trimming: 7 bases; J trimming: 10 bases; junction bases outside the gene matches: 13. CDR3 protein: CASTNLAGVNEQFF. The CDR3 DNA sequence: TGTGCCAGCACCAACTTGGCGGGAGTTAACGAGCAGTTCTTC.

V usage is TRBV7-7 and J usage is TRBJ2-1, with 12 bases fitting TRBD2. V was pared by 1 base and J by 7 bases, with 2 bases of the junction left unmatched. Germline CDR1 reads SSHAT; CDR2 reads FNYEAQ (reference sequence). The length of the CDR3 is 15 residues. The CDR3 spells CASSLGTSGMNEQFF. CDR3 DNA: TGTGCCAGCAGCTTAGGGACTAGCGGGATGAATGAGCAGTTCTTC.

The J gene is TRBJ2-7, the V gene TRBV13; no reliable D call. The CDR3 is 14 residues long. Trimming pared 0 bases from V and 4 bases from J, leaving 10 bases between. Germline-derived CDR1 and CDR2 are PRHDT and FYEKMQ (reference sequence). The CDR3 sequence: CASSLGVNPYEQYF. In nucleotides, the CDR3 is TGTGCCAGCAGCTTAGGGGTCAATCCTTACGAGCAGTACTTC.

This clone was seen a few times. V is TRBV30 and J is TRBJ1-1; the D is unclear. The germline V gene encodes CDR1 GTSNPN and CDR2 SVGIG (reference sequence). The CDR3 runs 17 residues. The ends were cut back, 4 bases at V and 0 bases at J, with 21 bases in the middle. Here the CDR3 DNA reads TGTGCCTGGAAAAATGCGGGTGCTTCTCTCATGAACACTGAAGCTTTCTTT. Amino acids: CAWKNAGASLMNTEAFF.

The CDR3 sequence: CASSVVGEDTQYF. The CDR3 DNA follows: TGTGCCAGCAGCGTAGTTGGGGAGGATACGCAGTATTTT. The V call is TRBV9, the J call TRBJ2-3, with a possible D match to TRBD2 (5 bases). Germline CDR1 is SGDLS and CDR2 is YYNGEE. V lost 0 bases and J lost 6, with 8 bases in between. The CDR3 sequence is 13 residues long.

The chain joins TRBV19 to TRBJ2-7; D gene ambiguous. The CDR3 length is 11 residues. V lost 5 bases, J lost 3 bases, and 5 bases lay in between. Per the germline V gene, CDR1 is LNHDA and CDR2 is SQIVND (reference sequence). For the CDR3, the DNA is TGTGCCAGTAGTTCAAGCTACGAGCAGTACTTC. Its protein product is CASSSSYEQYF.

The chain joins TRBV19 to TRBJ2-1; D not certain. Trimming shortened V by 3 bases and J by 8 bases, and 11 bases separated the two germline ends. Germline CDR1 is LNHDA and CDR2 is SQIVND (reference sequence). The CDR3 has 13 residues. CDR3 sequence (DNA): TGTGCCAGTAGTATGGACCTTGGATATGAGCAGTTCTTC. As protein: CASSMDLGYEQFF.